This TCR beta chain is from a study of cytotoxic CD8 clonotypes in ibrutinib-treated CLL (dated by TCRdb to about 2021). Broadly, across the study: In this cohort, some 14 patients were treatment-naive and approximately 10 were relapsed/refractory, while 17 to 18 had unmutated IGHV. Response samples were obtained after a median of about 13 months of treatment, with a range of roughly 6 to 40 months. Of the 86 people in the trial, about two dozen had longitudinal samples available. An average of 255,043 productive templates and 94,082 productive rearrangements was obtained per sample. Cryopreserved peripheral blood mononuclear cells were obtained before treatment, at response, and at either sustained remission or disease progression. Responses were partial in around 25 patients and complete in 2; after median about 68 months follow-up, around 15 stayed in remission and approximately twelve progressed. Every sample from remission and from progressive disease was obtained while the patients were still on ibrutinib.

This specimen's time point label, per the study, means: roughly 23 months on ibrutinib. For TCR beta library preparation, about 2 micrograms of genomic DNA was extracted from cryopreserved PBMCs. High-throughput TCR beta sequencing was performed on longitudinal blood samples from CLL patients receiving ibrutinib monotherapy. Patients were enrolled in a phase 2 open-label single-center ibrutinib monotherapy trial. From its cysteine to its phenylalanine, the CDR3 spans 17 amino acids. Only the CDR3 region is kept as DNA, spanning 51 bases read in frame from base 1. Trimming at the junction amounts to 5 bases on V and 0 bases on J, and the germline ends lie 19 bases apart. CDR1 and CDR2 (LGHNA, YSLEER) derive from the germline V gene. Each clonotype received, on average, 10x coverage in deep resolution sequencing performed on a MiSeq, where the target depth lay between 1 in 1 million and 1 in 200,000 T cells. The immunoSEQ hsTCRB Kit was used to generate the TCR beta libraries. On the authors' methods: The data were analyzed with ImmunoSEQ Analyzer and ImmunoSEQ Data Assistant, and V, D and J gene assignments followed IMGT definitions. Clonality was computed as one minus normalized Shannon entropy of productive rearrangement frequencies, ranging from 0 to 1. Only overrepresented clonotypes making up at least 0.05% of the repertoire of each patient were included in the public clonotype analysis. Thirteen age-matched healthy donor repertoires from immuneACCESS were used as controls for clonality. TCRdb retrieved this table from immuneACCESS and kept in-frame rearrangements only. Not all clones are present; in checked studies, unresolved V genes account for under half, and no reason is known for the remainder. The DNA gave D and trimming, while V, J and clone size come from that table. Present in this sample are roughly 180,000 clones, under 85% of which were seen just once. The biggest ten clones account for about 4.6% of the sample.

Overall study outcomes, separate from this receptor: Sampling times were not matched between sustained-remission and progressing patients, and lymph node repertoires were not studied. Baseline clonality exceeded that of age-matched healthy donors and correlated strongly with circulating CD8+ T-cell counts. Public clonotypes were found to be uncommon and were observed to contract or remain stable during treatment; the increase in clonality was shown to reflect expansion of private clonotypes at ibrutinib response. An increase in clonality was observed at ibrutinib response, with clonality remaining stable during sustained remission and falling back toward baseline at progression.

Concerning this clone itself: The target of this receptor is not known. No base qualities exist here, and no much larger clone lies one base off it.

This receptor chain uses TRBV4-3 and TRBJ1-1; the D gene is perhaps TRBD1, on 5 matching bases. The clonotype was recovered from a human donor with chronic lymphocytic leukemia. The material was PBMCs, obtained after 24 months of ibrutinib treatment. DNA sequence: TGCGCCAGCAGCTATGAAGGGGACGAAAGACTGAACACTGAAGCTTTCTTT. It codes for CASSYEGDERLNTEAFF.